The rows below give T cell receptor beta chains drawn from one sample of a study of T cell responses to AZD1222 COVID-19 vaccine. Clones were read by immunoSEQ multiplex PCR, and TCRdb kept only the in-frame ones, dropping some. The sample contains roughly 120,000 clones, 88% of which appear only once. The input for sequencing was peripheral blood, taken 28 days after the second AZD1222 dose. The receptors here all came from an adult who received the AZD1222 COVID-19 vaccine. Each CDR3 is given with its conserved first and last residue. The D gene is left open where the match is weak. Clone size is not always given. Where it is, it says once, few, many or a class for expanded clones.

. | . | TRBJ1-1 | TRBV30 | TGTGCCTGGAGTGTACACCCGAACACTGAAGCTTTCTTT | CAWSVHPNTEAFF
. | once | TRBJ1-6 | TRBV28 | TGTGCCAGCAGTACAGAGAATTCACCCCTCCACTTT | CASSTENSPLHF
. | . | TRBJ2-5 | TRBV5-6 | TGTGCCAGCAGGGGAATAGGGGGGCCGGAGACCCAGTACTTC | CASRGIGGPETQYF
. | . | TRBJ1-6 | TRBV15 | TGTGCCACCAGCAGAGTCTTGAGGGATGAGTCCAGTCCAAAATATAATTCACCCCTCCACTTT | CATSRVLRDESSPKYNSPLHF
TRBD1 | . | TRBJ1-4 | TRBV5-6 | TGTGCCAGCAGCTTCGGACAGGGGCATCATGAAAAACTGTTTTTT | CASSFGQGHHEKLFF
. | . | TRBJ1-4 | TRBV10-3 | TGTGCCATCAGTGAGTCTGCCAGGGAGGGAAAACTGTTTTTT | CAISESAREGKLFF
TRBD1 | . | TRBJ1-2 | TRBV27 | TGTGCCAGCAGTTCTACGGGACAGGGTTCTGTCTACACCTTC | CASSSTGQGSVYTF
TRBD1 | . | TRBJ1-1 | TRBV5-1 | TGCGCCAGCAGCTTTGCCATACAGGGGAACGCGGAAGCTTTCTTT | CASSFAIQGNAEAFF
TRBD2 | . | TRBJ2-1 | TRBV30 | TGTGCCTGGAACCCCCGCTGGCGGGAGGCCGGGAATGAGCAGTTCTTC | CAWNPRWREAGNEQFF
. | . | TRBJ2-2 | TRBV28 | TGTGCCAGCAGTTTTACGGGAGTCAACACCGGGGAGCTGTTTTTT | CASSFTGVNTGELFF
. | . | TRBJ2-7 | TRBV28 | TGTGCCAGCAGTTTGATAGGGGGTGTCTACGAGCAGTACTTC | CASSLIGGVYEQYF
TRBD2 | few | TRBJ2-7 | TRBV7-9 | TGTGCCAGCAGCTTTGCTAGCGGGATCTACGAGCAGTACTTC | CASSFASGIYEQYF
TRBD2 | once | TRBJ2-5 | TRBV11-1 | TGTGCCAGCAGCCCTGGGACTAGCGGGAGTATGGAGACCCAGTACTTC | CASSPGTSGSMETQYF
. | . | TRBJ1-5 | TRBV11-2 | TGTGCCAGCAGCTTAGCGGGGGGGGGTAGTCAGCCCCAGCATTTT | CASSLAGGGSQPQHF
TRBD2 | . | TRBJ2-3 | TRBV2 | TGTGCCAGCATTAAGGGCGGGGGAAACACAGATACGCAGTATTTT | CASIKGGGNTDTQYF
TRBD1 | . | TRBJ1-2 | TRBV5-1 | TGCGCCAGCAGCTTGGTTGGGACAGAAGGCTACACCTTC | CASSLVGTEGYTF
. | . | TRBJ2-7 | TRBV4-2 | TGTGCCAGCAGCCAAGTAGGCTACGAGCAGTACTTC | CASSQVGYEQYF
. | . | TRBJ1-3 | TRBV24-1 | TGTGCCACCAAAAGTCACTCTGGAAACACCATATATTTT | CATKSHSGNTIYF
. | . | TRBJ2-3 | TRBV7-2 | TGTGCCAGCAGCTTAGCGGAAGTCGCAGATACGCAGTATTTT | CASSLAEVADTQYF
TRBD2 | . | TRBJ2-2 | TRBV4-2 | TGTGCCAGCAGCCCAAGACTAGCGGAAGGCCGGGAGCTGTTTTTT | CASSPRLAEGRELFF
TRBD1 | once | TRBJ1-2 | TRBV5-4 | TGTGCCAGCAGCTTGAAACAGGGGACCTACACCTTC | CASSLKQGTYTF
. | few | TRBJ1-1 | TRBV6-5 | TGTGCCAGCACCCCTGGGGGGGCAGGGACTGAAGCTTTCTTT | CASTPGGAGTEAFF
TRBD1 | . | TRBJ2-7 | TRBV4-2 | TGTGCCAGCAGCCAGACCAGTGGGACAGCTTACGAGCAGTACTTC | CASSQTSGTAYEQYF
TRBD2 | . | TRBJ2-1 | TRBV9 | TGTGCCAGCAGCGAGGGGACTAGCAATGAGCAGTTCTTC | CASSEGTSNEQFF
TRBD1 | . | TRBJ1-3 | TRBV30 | TGTGCCTGGAGTGGGGGGACAGGGCAAAACACCATATATTTT | CAWSGGTGQNTIYF
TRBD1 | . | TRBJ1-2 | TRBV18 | TGTGCCAGCTCACCAGGGGGACAGGCTTTATATGGCTACACCTTC | CASSPGGQALYGYTF
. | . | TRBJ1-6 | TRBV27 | TGTGCCAGCAGCCGAAACCAGGGTCTCCGGAATTCACCCCTCCACTTT | CASSRNQGLRNSPLHF
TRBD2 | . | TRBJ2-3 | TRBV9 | TGTGCCAGCAGCGAACCTATAGCGGGGCCCACAGATACGCAGTATTTT | CASSEPIAGPTDTQYF
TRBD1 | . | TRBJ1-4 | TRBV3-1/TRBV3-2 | TGTGCCAGCAACACCGGGACAGCAAATGAAAAACTGTTTTTT | CASNTGTANEKLFF
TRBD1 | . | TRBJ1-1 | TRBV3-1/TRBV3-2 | TGTGCCAGCAGCCAAGGGGACAGGGCCTTTGAAGCTTTCTTT | CASSQGDRAFEAFF
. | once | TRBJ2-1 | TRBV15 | TGTGCCACCAGCAGAGTAACAGGGCCTGAGCAGTTCTTC | CATSRVTGPEQFF
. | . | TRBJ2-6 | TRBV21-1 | TGTGCCAGCAGCACAGGACAGATACCCTCTGGGGCCAACGTCCTGACTTTC | CASSTGQIPSGANVLTF
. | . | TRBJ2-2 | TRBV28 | TGTGCCAGCAGGTTATGGGACACCGGGGAGCTGTTTTTT | CASRLWDTGELFF
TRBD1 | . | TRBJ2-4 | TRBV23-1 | TGCGCCAGCATACGACAGGGAAGGGCCAAAAACATTCAGTACTTC | CASIRQGRAKNIQYF
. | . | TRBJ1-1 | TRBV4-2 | TGTGCCAGCAGCCAAGATGTCGGGGGGGCCCGCACTGAAGCTTTCTTT | CASSQDVGGARTEAFF
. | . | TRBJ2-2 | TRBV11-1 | TGTGCCAGCAGCTTAGGGCAGGCGAACACCGGGGAGCTGTTTTTT | CASSLGQANTGELFF
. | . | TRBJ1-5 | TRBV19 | TGTGCCAGCGGGGTAGATAGCAATCAGCCCCAGCATTTT | CASGVDSNQPQHF
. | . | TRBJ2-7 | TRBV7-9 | TGTGCCAGCAGCTTCGAGGGCGGCTACGAGCAGTACTTC | CASSFEGGYEQYF
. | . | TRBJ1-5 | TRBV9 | TGTGCCAGCAGCGTAGAGGGACTGAGGAATCAGCCCCAGCATTTT | CASSVEGLRNQPQHF
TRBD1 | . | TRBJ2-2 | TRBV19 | TGTGCCAGTAGCTACTTACAGGGGAGCACCGGGGAGCTGTTTTTT | CASSYLQGSTGELFF
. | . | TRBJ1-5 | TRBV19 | TGTGCCAGTAGTAAATATGACAAGAGCAATCAGCCCCAGCATTTT | CASSKYDKSNQPQHF
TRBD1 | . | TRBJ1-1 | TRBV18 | TGTGCCAGCTCAGTGGGGACAGGGACTGAAGCTTTCTTT | CASSVGTGTEAFF
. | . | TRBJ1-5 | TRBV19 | TGTGCCAGTAGTGCGCGGGACAGCAATCAGCCCCAGCATTTT | CASSARDSNQPQHF
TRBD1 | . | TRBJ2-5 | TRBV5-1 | TGCGCCAGCAGCCAGGGACAGCTTGAGACCCAGTACTTC | CASSQGQLETQYF
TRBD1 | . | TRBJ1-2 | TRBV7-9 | TGTGCCAGCAGCTTAACGGGACAGCCCTATGGCTACACCTTC | CASSLTGQPYGYTF
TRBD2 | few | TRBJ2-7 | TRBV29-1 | TGCAGCGTCGTTCAGGGACTAGCGTACTACGAGCAGTACTTC | CSVVQGLAYYEQYF
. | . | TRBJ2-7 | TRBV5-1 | TGCGCCAGCAGCTTGGCGGCAGGGTCCTACGAGCAGTACTTC | CASSLAAGSYEQYF